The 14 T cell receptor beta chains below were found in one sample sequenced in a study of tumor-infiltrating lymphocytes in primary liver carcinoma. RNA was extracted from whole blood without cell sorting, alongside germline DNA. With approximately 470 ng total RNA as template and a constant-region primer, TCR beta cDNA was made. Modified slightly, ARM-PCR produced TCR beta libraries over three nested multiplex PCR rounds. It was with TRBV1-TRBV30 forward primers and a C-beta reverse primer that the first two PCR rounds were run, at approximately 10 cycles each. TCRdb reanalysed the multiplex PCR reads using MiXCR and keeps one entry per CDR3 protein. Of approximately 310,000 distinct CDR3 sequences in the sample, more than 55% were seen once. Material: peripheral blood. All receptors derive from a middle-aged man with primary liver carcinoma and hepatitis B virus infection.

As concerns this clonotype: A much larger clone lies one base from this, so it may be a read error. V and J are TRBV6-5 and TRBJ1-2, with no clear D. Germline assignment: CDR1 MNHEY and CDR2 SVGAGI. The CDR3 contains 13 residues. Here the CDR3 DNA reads TGTGCCTGCAGTTACTTTGGTTCGGGGGGCTACACCTTC. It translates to CACSYFGSGGYTF.

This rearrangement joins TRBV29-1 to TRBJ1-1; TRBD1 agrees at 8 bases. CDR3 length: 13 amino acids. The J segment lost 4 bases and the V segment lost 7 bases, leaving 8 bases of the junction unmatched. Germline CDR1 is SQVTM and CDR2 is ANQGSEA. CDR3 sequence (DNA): TGCAGCGCATGGACAGGGTTGAGCACTGAAGCTTTCTTT. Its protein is CSAWTGLSTEAFF.

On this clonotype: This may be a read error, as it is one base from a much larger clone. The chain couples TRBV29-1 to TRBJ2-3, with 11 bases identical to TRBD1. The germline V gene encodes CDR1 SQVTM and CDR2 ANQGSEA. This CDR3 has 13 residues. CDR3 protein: CSVGTGGPDMQYF. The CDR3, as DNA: TGCAGCGTTGGGACAGGGGGCCCAGATATGCAGTATTTT.

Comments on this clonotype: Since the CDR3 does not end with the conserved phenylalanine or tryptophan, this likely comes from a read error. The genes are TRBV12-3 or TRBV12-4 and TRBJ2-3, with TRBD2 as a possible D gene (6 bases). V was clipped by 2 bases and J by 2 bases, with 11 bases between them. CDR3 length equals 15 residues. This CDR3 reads CASSLLASLTDTQYL. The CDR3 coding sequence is TGTGCCAGCAGTTTACTAGCGAGCCTCACAGATACGCAGTATCTT.

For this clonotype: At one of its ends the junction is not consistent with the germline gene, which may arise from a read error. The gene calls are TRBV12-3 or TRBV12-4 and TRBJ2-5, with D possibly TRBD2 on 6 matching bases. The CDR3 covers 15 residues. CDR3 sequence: CASIPRDSTNNEQFF. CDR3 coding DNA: TGTGCCAGCATTCCACGGGACTCCACCAACAATGAGCAATTCTTC.

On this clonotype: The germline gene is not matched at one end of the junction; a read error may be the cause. In DNA form, the CDR3 reads TGCGCCAGCAGTCCCCCGGGACAGGGGATGAGTGAGCATTTCTTT. Protein sequence: CASSPPGQGMSEHFF. The chain employs TRBV10-2 and TRBJ2-1; TRBD1 matches at 10 bases. Per the germline V gene, CDR1 is WSHSY and CDR2 is SAAADI. The CDR3 has 15 residues.

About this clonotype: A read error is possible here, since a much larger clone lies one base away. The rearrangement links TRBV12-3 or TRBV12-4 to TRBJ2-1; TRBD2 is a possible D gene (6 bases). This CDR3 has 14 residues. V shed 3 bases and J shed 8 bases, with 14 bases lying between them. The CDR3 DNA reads TGTGCCAGCAGTTTTGGGAGGAGCATGGATGAGCAGTTCTTC. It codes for CASSFGRSMDEQFF.

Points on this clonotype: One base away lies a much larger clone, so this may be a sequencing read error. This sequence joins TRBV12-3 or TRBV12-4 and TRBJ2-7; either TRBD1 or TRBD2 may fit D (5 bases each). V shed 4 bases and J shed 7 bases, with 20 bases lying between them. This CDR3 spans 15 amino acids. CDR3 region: CASSYTGAKPIEQYF. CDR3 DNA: TGTGCCAGCAGTTACACCGGGGCGAAACCAATAGAGCAGTACTTC.

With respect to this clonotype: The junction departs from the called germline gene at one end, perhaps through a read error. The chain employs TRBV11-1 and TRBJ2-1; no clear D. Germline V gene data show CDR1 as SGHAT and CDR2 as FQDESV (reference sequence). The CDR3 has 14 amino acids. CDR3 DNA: TGTGCCAGCAGCTTATTCTGGCCACTCAATGAGCACTTCTTC. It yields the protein CASSLFWPLNEHFF. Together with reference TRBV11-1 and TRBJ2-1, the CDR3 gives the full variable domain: EAEVAQSPRYKITEKSQAVAFWCDPISGHATLYWYRQILGQGPELLVQFQDESVVDDSQLPKDRFSAERLKGVDSTLKIQPAELGDSAMYLCASSLFWPLNEHFFGPGTRLTVL.

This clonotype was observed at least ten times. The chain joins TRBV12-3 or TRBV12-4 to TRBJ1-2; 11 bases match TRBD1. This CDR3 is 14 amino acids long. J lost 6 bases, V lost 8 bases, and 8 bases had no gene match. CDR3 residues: CASSRTGGYDGYTF. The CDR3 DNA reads TGTGCCAGCTCACGGACAGGGGGCTATGATGGCTACACCTTC.

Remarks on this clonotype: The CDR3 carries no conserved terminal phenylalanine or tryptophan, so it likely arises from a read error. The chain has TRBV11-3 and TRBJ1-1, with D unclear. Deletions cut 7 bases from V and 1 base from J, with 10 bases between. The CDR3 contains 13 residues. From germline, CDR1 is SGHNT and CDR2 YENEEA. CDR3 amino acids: CASTWLRNTEAFL. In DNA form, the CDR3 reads TGTGCCAGCACCTGGCTGAGGAACACTGAAGCTTTCCTT.

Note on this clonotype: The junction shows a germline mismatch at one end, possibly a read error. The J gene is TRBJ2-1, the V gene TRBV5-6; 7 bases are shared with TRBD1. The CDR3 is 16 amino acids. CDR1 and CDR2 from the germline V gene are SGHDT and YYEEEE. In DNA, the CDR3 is TGTGCCAGCAGCTCAATCTCACGGGACAGTGGCAATAAGCAGTTCTTC. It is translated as CASSSISRDSGNKQFF.

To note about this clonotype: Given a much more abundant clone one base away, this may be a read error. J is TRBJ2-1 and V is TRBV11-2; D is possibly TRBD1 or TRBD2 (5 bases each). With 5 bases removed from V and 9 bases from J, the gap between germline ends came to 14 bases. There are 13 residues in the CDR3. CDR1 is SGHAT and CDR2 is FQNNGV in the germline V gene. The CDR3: CASSLGTASEQFF. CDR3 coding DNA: TGTGCCAGCAGCCTAGGGACGGCCAGTGAGCAGTTCTTC.

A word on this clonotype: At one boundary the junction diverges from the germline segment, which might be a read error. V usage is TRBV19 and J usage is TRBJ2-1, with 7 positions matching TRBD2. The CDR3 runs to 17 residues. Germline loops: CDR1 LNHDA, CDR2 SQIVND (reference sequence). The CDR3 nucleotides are TGTGCCAGTAGTCTAGCGGCCGTAAGTAGCTCCTACAATGAGCGGTTCTTC. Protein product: CASSLAAVSSSYNERFF.